These 4 T cell receptor beta chains originate from one sample sequenced in a study of cytomegalovirus exposure and HLA in healthy donors. PCR involved 60 Vbeta and 13 Jbeta primers. Assay: immunoSEQ multiplex PCR; the TCRdb copy retains only in-frame clones and omits some. There are more than 95,000 clones in the sample; about 80% occur only once, and around 5% lies in the top ten. What was sequenced was PBMCs. The receptors come from a woman younger than 30 in good health and CMV-seropositive.

This chain uses TRBV2 with TRBJ2-3, with D possibly being TRBD1 (5 bases). The V gene lost 5 bases and the J gene lost 10 bases, with 22 bases spanning the gap. CDR1 and CDR2 from the germline V gene are SNHLY and FYNNEI. The CDR3 covers 15 residues. CDR3 DNA sequence: TGTGCCAGCAGTTCCCCCGTAGGGGTGTCTGACGCGCAGTATTTT. Translating it yields CASSSPVGVSDAQYF.

The chain has TRBV10-3 and TRBJ1-5; possible D gene TRBD1, 5 bases. V lost 1 base and J 2 bases, leaving 6 bases between the germline ends. The germline V gene encodes CDR1 ENHRY and CDR2 SYGVKD. The CDR3 loop spans 14 amino acids. This CDR3 is CAISELQGNQPQHF. Written as DNA, the CDR3 is TGTGCCATCAGTGAGTTACAGGGCAATCAGCCCCAGCATTTT.

A few counts support this clone. V is TRBV6-5 and J is TRBJ2-7, with 12 bases matching TRBD2. From germline, CDR1 is MNHEY and CDR2 SVGAGI. Germline trimming cut 8 bases from V and 6 bases from J; bases unmatched to any gene: 11. The CDR3 contains 15 residues. This CDR3 is CASFNLLAGGGEQYF. For the CDR3, the DNA is TGTGCCAGCTTCAACTTACTAGCGGGAGGAGGCGAGCAGTACTTC.

The chain recombines TRBV10-2 with TRBJ1-5, with D possibly matching TRBD1 (5 bases). CDR1 and CDR2 from the germline V gene are WSHSY and SAAADI. Trimming left V 4 bases short and J 2 bases short, with 9 bases between. This CDR3 has 14 amino acids. The CDR3 coding sequence is TGCGCCAGCAGTGTTGGGGCGGGCAATCAGCCCCAGCATTTT. Translating gives CASSVGAGNQPQHF.